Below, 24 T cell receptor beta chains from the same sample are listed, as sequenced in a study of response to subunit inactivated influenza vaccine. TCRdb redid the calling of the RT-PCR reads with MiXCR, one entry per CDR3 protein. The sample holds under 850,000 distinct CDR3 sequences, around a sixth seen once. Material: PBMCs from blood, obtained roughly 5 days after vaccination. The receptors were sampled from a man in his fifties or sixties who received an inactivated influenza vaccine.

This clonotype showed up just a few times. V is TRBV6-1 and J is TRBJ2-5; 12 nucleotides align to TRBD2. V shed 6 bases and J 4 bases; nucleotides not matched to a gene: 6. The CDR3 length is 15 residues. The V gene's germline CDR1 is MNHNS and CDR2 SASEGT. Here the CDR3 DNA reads TGTGCCAGCAGCGGGACTAGCGGGCACTCAGAGACCCAGTACTTC. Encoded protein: CASSGTSGHSETQYF.

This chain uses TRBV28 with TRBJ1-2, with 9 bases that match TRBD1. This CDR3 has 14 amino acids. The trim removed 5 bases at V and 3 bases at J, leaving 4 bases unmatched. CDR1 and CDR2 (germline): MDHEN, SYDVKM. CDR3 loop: CASSGTGFDYGYTF. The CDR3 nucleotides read TGTGCCAGCAGTGGGACAGGGTTCGACTATGGCTACACCTTC.

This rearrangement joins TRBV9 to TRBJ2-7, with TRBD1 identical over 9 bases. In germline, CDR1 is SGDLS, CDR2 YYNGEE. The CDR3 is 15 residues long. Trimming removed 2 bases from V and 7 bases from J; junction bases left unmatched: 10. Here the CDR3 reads CASSVSPTGGGEQYF. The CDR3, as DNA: TGTGCCAGCAGCGTGAGCCCGACAGGGGGGGGAGAGCAGTACTTC.

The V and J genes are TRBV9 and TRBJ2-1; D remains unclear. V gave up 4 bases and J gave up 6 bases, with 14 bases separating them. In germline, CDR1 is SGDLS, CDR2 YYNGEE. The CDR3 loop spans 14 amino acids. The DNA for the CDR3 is TGTGCCAGCAGCCCCCCAACCCGGGTCAATGAGCAGTTCTTC. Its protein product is CASSPPTRVNEQFF.

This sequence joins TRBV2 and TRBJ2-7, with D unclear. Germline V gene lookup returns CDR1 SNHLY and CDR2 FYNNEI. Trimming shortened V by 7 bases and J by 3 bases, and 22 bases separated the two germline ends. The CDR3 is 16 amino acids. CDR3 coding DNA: TGTGCCAGCACGACTTTAATCCACTCCAAGCTCTACGAGCAGTACTTC. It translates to CASTTLIHSKLYEQYF.

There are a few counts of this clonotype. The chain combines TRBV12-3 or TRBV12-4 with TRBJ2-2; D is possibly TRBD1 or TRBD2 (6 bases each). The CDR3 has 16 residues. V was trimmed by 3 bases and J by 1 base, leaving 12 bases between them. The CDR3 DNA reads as TGTGCCAGCAGTTTGATGGGGGGCCGGAACACCGGGGAGCTGTTTTTT. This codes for CASSLMGGRNTGELFF.

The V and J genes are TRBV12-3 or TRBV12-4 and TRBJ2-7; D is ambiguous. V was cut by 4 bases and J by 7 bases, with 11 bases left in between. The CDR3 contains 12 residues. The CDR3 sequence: CASSSYIGEQYF. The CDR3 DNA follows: TGTGCCAGCAGTTCTTATATAGGGGAGCAGTACTTC.

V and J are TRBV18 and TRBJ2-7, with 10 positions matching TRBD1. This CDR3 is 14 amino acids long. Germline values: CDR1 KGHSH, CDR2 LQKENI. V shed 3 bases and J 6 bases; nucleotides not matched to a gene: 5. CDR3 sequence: CASSPGTGVREQYF. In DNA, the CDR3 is TGTGCCAGCTCACCTGGGACAGGGGTTCGCGAGCAGTACTTC.

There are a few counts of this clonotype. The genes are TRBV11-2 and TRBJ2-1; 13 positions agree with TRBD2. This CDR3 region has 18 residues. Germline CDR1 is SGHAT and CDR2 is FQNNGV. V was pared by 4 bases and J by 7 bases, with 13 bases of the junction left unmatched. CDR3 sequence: CASSSLRWTSGRRNEQFF. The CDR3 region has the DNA TGTGCCAGCAGCTCCTTGCGTTGGACTAGCGGGAGAAGGAATGAGCAGTTCTTC.

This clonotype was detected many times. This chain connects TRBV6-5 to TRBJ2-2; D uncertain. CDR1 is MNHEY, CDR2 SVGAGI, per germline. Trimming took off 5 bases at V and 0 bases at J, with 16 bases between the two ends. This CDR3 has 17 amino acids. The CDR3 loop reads CASSIDLHPANTGELFF. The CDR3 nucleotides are TGTGCCAGCAGTATCGATTTACACCCCGCGAACACCGGGGAGCTGTTTTTT.

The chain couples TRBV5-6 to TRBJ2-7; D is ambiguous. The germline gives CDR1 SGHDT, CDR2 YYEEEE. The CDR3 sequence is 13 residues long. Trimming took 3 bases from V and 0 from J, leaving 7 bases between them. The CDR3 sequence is CASSSLVSYEQYF. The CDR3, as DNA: TGTGCCAGCAGCTCGTTAGTCTCCTACGAGCAGTACTTC. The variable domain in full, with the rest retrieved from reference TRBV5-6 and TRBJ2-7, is DAGVTQSPTHLIKTRGQQVTLRCSPKSGHDTVSWYQQALGQGPQFIFQYYEEEERQRGNFPDRFSGHQFPNYSSELNVNALLLGDSALYLCASSSLVSYEQYFGPGTRLTVT.

The CDR3 DNA reads TGTGCCAGCAGCGGGCGGGACAACGTGGATCCGGGCTACACCTTC. It codes for CASSGRDNVDPGYTF. This chain connects TRBV7-8 to TRBJ1-2; possible D gene TRBD1, 6 bases. Per germline, CDR1 SGHVS and CDR2 FQNEAQ. The CDR3 spans 15 residues. Trimming stripped 5 bases from V and 8 bases from J, with 21 bases between.

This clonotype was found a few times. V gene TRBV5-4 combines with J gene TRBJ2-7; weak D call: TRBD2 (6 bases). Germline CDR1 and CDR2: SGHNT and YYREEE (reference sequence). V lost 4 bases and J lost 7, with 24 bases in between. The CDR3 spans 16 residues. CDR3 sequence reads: CASSERTIFGRGEQYF. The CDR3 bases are TGTGCCAGCAGCGAACGGACAATCTTCGGGCGGGGAGAGCAGTACTTC.

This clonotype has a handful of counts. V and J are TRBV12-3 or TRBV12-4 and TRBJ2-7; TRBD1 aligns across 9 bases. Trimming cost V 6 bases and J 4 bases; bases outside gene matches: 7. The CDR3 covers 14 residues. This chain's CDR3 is CASRRDREVYEQYF. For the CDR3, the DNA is TGTGCCAGCAGAAGGGACAGGGAGGTGTACGAGCAGTACTTC.

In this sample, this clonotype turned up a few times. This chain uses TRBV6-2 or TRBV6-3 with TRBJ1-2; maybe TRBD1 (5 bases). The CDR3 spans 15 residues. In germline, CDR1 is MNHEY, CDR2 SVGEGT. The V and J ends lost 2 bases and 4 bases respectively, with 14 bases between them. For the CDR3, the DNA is TGTGCCAGCAGTTACCTGGACACTGCGGTCTATGGCTACACCTTC. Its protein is CASSYLDTAVYGYTF.

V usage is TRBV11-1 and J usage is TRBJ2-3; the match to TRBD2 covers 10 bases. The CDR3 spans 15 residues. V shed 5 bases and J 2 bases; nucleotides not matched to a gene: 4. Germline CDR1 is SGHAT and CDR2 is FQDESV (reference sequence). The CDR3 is CASSDGLADTDTQYF. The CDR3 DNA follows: TGTGCCAGCAGCGACGGACTAGCGGACACAGATACGCAGTATTTT.

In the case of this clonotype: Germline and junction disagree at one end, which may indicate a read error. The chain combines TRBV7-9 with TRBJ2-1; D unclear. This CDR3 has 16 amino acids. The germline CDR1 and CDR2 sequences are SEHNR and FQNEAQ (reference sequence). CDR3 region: CAGKADSMSSYNEQLF. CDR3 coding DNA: TGTGCCGGAAAGGCAGATTCGATGAGCTCCTACAATGAGCAGCTCTTC. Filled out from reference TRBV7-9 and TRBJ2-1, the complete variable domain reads DTGVSQNPRHKITKRGQNVTFRCDPISEHNRLYWYRQTLGQGPEFLTYFQNEAQLEKSRLLSDRFSAERPKGSFSTLEIQRTEQGDSAMYLCAGKADSMSSYNEQLFGPGTRLTVL.

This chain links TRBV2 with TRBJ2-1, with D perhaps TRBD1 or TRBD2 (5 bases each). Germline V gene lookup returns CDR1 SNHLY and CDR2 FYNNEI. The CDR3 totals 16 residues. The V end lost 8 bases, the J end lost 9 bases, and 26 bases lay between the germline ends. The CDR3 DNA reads TGTGCCAGCCGGAAAGGGAGCAGTGTCTTGGGGGTTGAGCAGTTCTTC. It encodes CASRKGSSVLGVEQFF.

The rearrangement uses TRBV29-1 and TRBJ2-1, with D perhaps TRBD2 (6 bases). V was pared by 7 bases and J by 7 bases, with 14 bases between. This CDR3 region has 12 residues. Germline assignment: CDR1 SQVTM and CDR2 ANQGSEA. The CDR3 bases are TGCAGCGGCGAGACTGGGGGGAATGAGCAGTTCTTC. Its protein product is CSGETGGNEQFF.

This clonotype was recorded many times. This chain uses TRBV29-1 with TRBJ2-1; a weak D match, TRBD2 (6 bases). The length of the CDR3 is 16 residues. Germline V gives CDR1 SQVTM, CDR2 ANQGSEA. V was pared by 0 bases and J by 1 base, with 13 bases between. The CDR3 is CSVEDADGSSYNEQFF. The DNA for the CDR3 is TGCAGCGTTGAAGATGCGGACGGGAGTTCCTACAATGAGCAGTTCTTC.

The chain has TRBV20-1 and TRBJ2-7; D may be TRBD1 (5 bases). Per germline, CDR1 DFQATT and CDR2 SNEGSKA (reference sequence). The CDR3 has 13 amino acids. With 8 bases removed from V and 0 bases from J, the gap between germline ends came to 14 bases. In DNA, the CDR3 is TGCAGTACTACAGGTTCGAGCTCCTACGAGCAGTACTTC. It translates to CSTTGSSSYEQYF.

This CDR3 is CASSEVEGSGYTF. CDR3 nucleotide sequence: TGTGCCAGCAGTGAAGTCGAGGGTTCCGGCTACACCTTC. The chain recombines TRBV6-1 with TRBJ1-2, with D uncertain. Trimming left V 1 base short and J 8 bases short, with 11 bases between. Germline V lookup: CDR1 MNHNS, CDR2 SASEGT. The CDR3 sequence is 13 residues long.

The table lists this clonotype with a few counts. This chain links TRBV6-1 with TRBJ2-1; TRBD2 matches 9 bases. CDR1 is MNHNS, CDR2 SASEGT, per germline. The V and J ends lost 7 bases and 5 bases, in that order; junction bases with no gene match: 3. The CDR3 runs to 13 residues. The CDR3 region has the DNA TGTGCCAGCACGACTAGCGGCCACAATGAGCAGTTCTTC. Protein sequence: CASTTSGHNEQFF.

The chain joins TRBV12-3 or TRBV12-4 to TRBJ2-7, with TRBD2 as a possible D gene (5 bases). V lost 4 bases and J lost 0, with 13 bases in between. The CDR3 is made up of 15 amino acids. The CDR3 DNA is TGTGCCAGCAGTTGGCAAAGAGGGAGCTCCTACGAGCAGTACTTC. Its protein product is CASSWQRGSSYEQYF.